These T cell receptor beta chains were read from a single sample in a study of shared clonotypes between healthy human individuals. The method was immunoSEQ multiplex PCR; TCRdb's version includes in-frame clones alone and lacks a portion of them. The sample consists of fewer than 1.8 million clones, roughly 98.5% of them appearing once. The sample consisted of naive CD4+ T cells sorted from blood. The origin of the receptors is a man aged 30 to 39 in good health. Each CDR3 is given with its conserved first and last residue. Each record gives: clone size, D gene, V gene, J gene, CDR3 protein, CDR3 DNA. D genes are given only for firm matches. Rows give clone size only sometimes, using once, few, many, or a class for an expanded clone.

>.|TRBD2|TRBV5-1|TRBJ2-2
CASSTEASGPLTGELFF
TGCGCCAGCAGCACCGAAGCTAGCGGACCACTCACCGGGGAGCTGTTTTTT
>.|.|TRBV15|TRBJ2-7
CATSSSPPGQYF
TGTGCCACCAGCAGCAGCCCCCCCGGGCAGTACTTC
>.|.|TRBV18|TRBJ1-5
CASSQIGGSNQPQHF
TGTGCCAGCTCGCAAATTGGGGGTAGCAATCAGCCCCAGCATTTT
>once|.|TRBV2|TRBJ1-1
CASRGADWLAFF
TGTGCCAGCAGGGGCGCGGATTGGCTTGCTTTCTTT
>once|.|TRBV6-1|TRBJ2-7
CASMETGFYEQYF
TGTGCCAGCATGGAGACAGGATTCTACGAGCAGTACTTC
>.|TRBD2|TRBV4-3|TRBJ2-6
CASSPTPGGRGGANVLTF
TGCGCCAGCAGCCCCACCCCCGGCGGGAGGGGGGGGGCCAACGTCCTGACTTTC
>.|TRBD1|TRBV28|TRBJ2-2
CASSSMTGGDTGELFF
TGTGCCAGCAGCTCGATGACAGGGGGGGACACCGGGGAGCTGTTTTTT
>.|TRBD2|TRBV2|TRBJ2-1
CAGGREAYNEQFF
TGTGCGGGAGGGCGGGAGGCCTACAATGAGCAGTTCTTC
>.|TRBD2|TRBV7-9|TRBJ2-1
CASSLVGLAGESSYNEQFF
TGTGCCAGCAGCTTAGTGGGACTAGCGGGAGAGAGCTCCTACAATGAGCAGTTCTTC
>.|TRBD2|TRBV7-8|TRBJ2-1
CASRLQTPSGVRFGEQFF
TGTGCCAGCAGGCTCCAGACGCCTAGCGGGGTCAGGTTCGGTGAGCAGTTCTTC
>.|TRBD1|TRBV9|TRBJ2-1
CASSTSGTGAYNEQFF
TGTGCCAGCAGCACCTCCGGGACAGGGGCCTACAATGAGCAGTTCTTC
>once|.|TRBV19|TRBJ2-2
CASSIGVAPTLTGELFF
TGTGCCAGTAGTATCGGGGTAGCGCCCACTTTAACCGGGGAGCTGTTTTTT
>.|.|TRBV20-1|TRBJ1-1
CSASSTVAFF
TGCAGTGCTAGTTCAACTGTGGCTTTCTTT
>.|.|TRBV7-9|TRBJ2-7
CASSLYRDFGTTFTYEQYF
TGTGCCAGCAGCTTATACAGGGATTTCGGGACAACCTTTACCTACGAGCAGTACTTC
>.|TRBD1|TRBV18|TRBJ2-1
CASSPGDRNNEQFF
TGTGCCAGCTCACCGGGGGACAGGAACAATGAGCAGTTCTTC
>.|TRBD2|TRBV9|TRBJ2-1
CASSASPGLAVGRGINEQFF
TGTGCCAGCAGCGCCTCACCGGGACTAGCGGTCGGGAGGGGGATTAATGAGCAGTTCTTC
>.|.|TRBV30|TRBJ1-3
CAWTAQVSGNTIYF
TGTGCCTGGACTGCCCAGGTCTCTGGAAACACCATATATTTT
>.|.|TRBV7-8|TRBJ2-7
CASSLVGGYEQYF
TGTGCCAGCAGCTTGGTCGGTGGCTACGAGCAGTACTTC
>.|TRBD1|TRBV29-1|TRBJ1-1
CSVVFSGVGPKTGGLNTEAFF
TGCAGCGTTGTTTTCTCGGGTGTTGGGCCAAAGACAGGGGGATTGAACACTGAAGCTTTCTTT
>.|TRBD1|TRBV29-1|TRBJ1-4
CSVVGTDATNEKLFF
TGCAGCGTTGTTGGGACAGATGCAACTAATGAAAAACTGTTTTTT
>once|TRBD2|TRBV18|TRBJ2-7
CASSILQREGYEQYF
TGTGCCAGCTCAATCTTACAGCGGGAGGGCTACGAGCAGTACTTC
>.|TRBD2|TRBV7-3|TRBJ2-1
CASSPRGAGGTYNEQFF
TGTGCCAGCAGCCCCCGTGGCGCGGGAGGGACCTACAATGAGCAGTTCTTC
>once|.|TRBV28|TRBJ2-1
CASSFVSSSGQFF
TGTGCCAGCAGTTTCGTTTCTAGCAGCGGGCAGTTCTTC
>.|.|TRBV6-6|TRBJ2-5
CASSYTTADQETQYF
TGTGCCAGCAGTTACACAACAGCGGACCAAGAGACCCAGTACTTC
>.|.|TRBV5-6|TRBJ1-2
CASSWGGVNFGYTF
TGTGCCAGCAGCTGGGGCGGTGTGAATTTTGGCTACACCTTC
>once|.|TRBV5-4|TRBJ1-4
CASSLAGTLQNGGEKLFF
TGTGCCAGCAGCTTGGCCGGGACTCTCCAAAACGGGGGTGAAAAACTGTTTTTT
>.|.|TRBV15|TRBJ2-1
CATSRGGESYNEQFF
TGTGCCACCAGCAGAGGGGGAGAATCCTACAATGAGCAGTTCTTC
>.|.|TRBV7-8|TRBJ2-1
CASSPVTGHRSYNEQFF
TGTGCCAGCAGCCCCGTTACGGGACACCGCTCCTACAATGAGCAGTTCTTC
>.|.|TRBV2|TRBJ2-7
CASSEWPLQGGAYEQYF
TGTGCCAGCAGTGAATGGCCCCTCCAGGGTGGGGCCTACGAGCAGTACTTC
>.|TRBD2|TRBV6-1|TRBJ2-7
CASSTYSGRNYEQYF
TGTGCCAGCAGCACTTATAGCGGGAGGAACTACGAGCAGTACTTC
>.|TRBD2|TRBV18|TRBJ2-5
CASSLDGGLAGTQYF
TGTGCCAGCTCACTCGATGGGGGACTAGCTGGGACCCAGTACTTC
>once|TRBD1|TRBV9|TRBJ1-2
CASSVESRGNYGYTF
TGTGCCAGCAGCGTAGAGTCCAGGGGGAACTATGGCTACACCTTC
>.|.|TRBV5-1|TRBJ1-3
CASSFKGGGGNTIYF
TGCGCCAGCAGCTTTAAAGGGGGTGGTGGAAACACCATATATTTT
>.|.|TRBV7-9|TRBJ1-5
CASSLARGRPYSNQPQHF
TGTGCCAGCAGCTTAGCCCGCGGCAGGCCGTATAGCAATCAGCCCCAGCATTTT
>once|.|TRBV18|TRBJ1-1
CASSPKADTEAFF
TGTGCCAGCTCACCAAAGGCAGACACTGAAGCTTTCTTT
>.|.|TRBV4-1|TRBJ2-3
CASSQDWWSTDTQYF
TGCGCCAGCAGCCAGGATTGGTGGAGTACAGATACGCAGTATTTT
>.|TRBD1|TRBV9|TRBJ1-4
CASSGRDRGPELFF
TGTGCCAGCAGCGGCCGGGACAGGGGTCCCGAACTGTTTTTT
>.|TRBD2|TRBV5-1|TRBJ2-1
CASSKIAGQYNEQFF
TGCGCCAGCAGCAAAATAGCGGGCCAATACAATGAGCAGTTCTTC
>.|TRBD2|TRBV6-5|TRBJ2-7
CASSYSSGRVREQYF
TGTGCCAGCAGTTACTCTAGCGGGAGGGTGCGCGAGCAGTACTTC
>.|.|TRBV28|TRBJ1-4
CASSQPGATNEKLFF
TGTGCCAGCAGTCAACCGGGGGCAACTAATGAAAAACTGTTTTTT
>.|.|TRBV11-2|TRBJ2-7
CASCHSGVNSYEQYF
TGTGCCAGCTGCCATTCGGGAGTTAACTCCTACGAGCAGTACTTC
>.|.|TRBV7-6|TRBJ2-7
CASSSQLLSEQYF
TGTGCCAGCAGCTCCCAACTGTTATCCGAGCAGTACTTC
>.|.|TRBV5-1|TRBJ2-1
CASSLEVRINEQFF
TGCGCCAGCAGCTTGGAAGTCAGAATCAATGAGCAGTTCTTC
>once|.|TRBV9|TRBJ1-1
CASSVQVGTEAFF
TGTGCCAGCAGCGTTCAGGTCGGCACTGAAGCTTTCTTT
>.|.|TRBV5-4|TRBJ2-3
CASSLGRDTQYF
TGTGCCAGCAGCTTGGGAAGAGATACGCAGTATTTT
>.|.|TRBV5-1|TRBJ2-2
CASTTGIMNTGELFF
TGCGCCAGCACCACCGGCATCATGAACACCGGGGAGCTGTTTTTT
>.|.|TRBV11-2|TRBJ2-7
CASSLGLAEVYEQYF
TGTGCCAGCAGCTTAGGTTTAGCAGAAGTCTACGAGCAGTACTTC
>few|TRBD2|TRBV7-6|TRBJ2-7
CASSHSGTSGTYEQYF
TGTGCCAGCAGCCACTCCGGGACTAGCGGCACCTACGAGCAGTACTTC
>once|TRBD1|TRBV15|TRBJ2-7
CATSRGGTGTYEQYF
TGTGCCACCAGCAGAGGGGGGACAGGAACGTACGAGCAGTACTTC
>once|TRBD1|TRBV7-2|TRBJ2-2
CASSSRTGQNTGELFF
TGTGCCAGCAGCTCTCGGACAGGGCAGAACACCGGGGAGCTGTTTTTT
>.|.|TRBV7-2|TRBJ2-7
CASSSTGMGSYEQYF
TGTGCCAGCAGCTCTACAGGGATGGGTTCCTACGAGCAGTACTTC
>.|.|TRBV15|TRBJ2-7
CATSRVGGVGYEQYF
TGTGCCACCAGCAGAGTAGGGGGGGTCGGCTACGAGCAGTACTTC
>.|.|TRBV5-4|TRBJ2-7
CASSFRVAEQYF
TGTGCCAGCAGCTTCAGGGTGGCCGAGCAGTACTTC